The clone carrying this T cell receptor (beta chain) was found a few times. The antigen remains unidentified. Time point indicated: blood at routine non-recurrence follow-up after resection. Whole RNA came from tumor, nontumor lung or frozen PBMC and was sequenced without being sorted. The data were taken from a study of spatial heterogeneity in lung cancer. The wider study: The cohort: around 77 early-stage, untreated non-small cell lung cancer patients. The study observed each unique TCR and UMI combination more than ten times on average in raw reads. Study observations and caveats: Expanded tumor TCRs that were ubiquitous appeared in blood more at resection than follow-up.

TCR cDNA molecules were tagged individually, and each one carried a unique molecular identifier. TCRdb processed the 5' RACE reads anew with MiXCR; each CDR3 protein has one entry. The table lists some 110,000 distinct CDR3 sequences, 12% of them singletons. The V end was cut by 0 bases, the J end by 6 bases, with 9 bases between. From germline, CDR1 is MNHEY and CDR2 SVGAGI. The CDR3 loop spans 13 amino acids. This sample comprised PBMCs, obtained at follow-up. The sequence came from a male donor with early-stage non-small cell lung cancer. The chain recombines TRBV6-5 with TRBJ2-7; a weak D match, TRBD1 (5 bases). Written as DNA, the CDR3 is TGTGCCAGCAGTTACTCCCAGGGCAGCGAGCAGTACTTC. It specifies CASSYSQGSEQYF.